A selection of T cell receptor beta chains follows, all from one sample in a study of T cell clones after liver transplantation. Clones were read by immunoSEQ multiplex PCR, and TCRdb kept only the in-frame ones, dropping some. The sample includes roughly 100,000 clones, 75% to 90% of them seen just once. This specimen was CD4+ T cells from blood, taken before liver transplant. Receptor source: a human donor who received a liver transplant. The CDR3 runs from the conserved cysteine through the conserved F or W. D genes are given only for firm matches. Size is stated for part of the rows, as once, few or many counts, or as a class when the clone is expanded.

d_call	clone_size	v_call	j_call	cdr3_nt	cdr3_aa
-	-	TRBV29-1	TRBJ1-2	TGCAGCGCTACGGACAGACTAGGAGGTGGCTACACCTTC	CSATDRLGGGYTF
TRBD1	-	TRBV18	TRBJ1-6	TGTGCCAGCTCACCCTTGGACAGGTTAATCTCACCCCTCCACTTT	CASSPLDRLISPLHF
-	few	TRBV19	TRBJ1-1	TGTGCCAGTAGTCTAGCCGGGGTTCTCCGCGAAGCTTTCTTT	CASSLAGVLREAFF
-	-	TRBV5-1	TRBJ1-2	TGCGCCAGCAACTCCGACGGTTTTAAGAGCTATGGCTACACCTTC	CASNSDGFKSYGYTF
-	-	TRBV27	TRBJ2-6	TGTGCCAGCAGTTTCCGCTCTGGGGCCAACGTCCTGACTTTC	CASSFRSGANVLTF
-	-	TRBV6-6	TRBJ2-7	TGTGCCAGCAGCCAATCCCCAGCCTCCTACGAGCAGTACTTC	CASSQSPASYEQYF
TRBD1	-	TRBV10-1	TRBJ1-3	TGCGCCAGCAGTGAGGGACAGGGGACTGGAAACACCATATATTTT	CASSEGQGTGNTIYF
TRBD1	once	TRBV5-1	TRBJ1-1	TGCGCCAGCAGCTTGACTCAGGGGGCAGCGAACACTGAAGCTTTCTTT	CASSLTQGAANTEAFF
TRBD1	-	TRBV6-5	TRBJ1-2	TGTGCCACCGAGACAGAGGGACAGCTAGTATTCGGCTACACCTTC	CATETEGQLVFGYTF
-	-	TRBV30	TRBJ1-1	TGTGCCTGGAGGAGGGCAGGGTTAGCTGAAGCTTTCTTT	CAWRRAGLAEAFF
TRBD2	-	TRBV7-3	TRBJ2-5	TGTGCCAGCAGCTTACGGGGGAGGGCCTCAGAGACCCAGTACTTC	CASSLRGRASETQYF
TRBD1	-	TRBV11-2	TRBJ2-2	TGTGCCAGCAGCGCCGACAGGGCAAACACCGGGGAGCTGTTTTTT	CASSADRANTGELFF
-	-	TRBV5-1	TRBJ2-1	TGCGCCAGCAGCTTGGTATTAGGGAATGAGCAGTTCTTC	CASSLVLGNEQFF
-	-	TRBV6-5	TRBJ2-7	TGTGCCAGCAGTTCGACAGCGAACTACGAGCAGTACTTC	CASSSTANYEQYF
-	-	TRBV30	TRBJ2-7	TGTGCCTGGAGTCCCTATTCGAAGAGCGACGAGCAGTACTTC	CAWSPYSKSDEQYF
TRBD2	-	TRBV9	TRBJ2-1	TGTGCCAGCAGCGGGACTAGCGTCTCCCTGAGGTCCTACAATGAGCAGTTCTTC	CASSGTSVSLRSYNEQFF
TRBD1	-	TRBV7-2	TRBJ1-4	TGTGCCAGCAGCTTAGTACAGGGGGGTGAAAAACTGTTTTTT	CASSLVQGGEKLFF
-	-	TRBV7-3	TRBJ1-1	TGTGCCAGCAGCCAGACGGGGGTGGAAACTGAAGCTTTCTTT	CASSQTGVETEAFF
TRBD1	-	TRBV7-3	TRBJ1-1	TGTGCCAGCAGCTTAGACAGGGCGACTGAAGCTTTCTTT	CASSLDRATEAFF
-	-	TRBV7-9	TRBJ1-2	TGTGCCAGCAGCTTGGACAGTGTCACAGGCTACACCTTC	CASSLDSVTGYTF
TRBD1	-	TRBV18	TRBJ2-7	TGTGCCAGCTCACCACGACAGGGGGTCGGCGAGCAGTACTTC	CASSPRQGVGEQYF
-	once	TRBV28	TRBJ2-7	TGTGCCAGCAGTTTAAGGGGCTCCCTTATCTACGAGCAGTACTTC	CASSLRGSLIYEQYF
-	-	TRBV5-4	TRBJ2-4	TGTGCCAGCAGTCCTGGTGGGCAAGAGGCGAACATTCAGTACTTC	CASSPGGQEANIQYF
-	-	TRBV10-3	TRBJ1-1	TGTGCCATCAGTACACAGGTGAACACTGAAGCTTTCTTT	CAISTQVNTEAFF
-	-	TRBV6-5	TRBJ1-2	TGTGCCAGCAGTTTTCGGCCAGTTACTAACTATGGCTACACCTTC	CASSFRPVTNYGYTF
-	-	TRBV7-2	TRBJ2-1	TGTGCCAGCAGCTTAGCGAATATGCGGGGCCAGCAGTTCTTC	CASSLANMRGQQFF
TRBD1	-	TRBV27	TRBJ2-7	TGTGCCAGCAGAAAGAATTTTCGGGGACAGACCTACGAGCAGTACTTC	CASRKNFRGQTYEQYF
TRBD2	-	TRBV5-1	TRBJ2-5	TGCGCCAGCATCTTCGGCGGGGGGGCCCACGAGACCCAGTACTTC	CASIFGGGAHETQYF
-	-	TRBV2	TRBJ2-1	TGTGCCAGCAGTGCCCGTTCCTACAATGAGCAGTTCTTC	CASSARSYNEQFF
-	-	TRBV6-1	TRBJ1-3	TGTGCCAGCAGTGACCTGCGGGTCCTCTCTGGAAACACCATATATTTT	CASSDLRVLSGNTIYF
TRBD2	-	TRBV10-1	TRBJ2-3	TGCGCCAGCAGTAAGGGAGCGGGGTCCACAGATACGCAGTATTTT	CASSKGAGSTDTQYF
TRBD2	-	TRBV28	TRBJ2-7	TGTGCCAGCAGTTTATCTCGTGGTACCAGCGGGAGAGTCTACGAGCAGTACTTC	CASSLSRGTSGRVYEQYF
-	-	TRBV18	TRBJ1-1	TGTGCCAGCTCGAACCGCCTGCAGGATTGGGAGACTGAAGCTTTCTTT	CASSNRLQDWETEAFF
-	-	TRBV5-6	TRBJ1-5	TGTGCCAGCAGCTTCCGGCGAACTGGAGATCAGCCCCAGCATTTT	CASSFRRTGDQPQHF
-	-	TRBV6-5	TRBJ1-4	TGTGCCAGCAGTCTAGACAGAACTAATGAAAAACTGTTTTTT	CASSLDRTNEKLFF
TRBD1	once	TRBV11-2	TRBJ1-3	TGTGCCAGCAGCTTCCGTCGACAGGGGAGCCTCTCTGGAAACACCATATATTTT	CASSFRRQGSLSGNTIYF
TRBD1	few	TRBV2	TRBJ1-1	TGTGCCAGCAGCGGGGACAGGGGATCCACTGAAGCTTTCTTT	CASSGDRGSTEAFF
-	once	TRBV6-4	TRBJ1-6	TGTGCCAGCAGTGTTACAGAGGATTCACCCCTCCACTTT	CASSVTEDSPLHF
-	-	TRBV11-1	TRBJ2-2	TGTGCCAGCAGCTTAGAAAGGGGGAACACCGGGGAGCTGTTTTTT	CASSLERGNTGELFF
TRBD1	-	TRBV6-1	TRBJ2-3	TGTGCCAGCAGTGAAGGGAGCAGGGGGTTCACAGATACGCAGTATTTT	CASSEGSRGFTDTQYF
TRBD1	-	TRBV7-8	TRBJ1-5	TGTGCCAGCAGCCGGGACAGGATAAACAATCAGCCCCAGCATTTT	CASSRDRINNQPQHF
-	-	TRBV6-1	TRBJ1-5	TGTGCCAGCAGTGCGTCGGCCGCGGCGGGCAATCAGCCCCAGCATTTT	CASSASAAAGNQPQHF
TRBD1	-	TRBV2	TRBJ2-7	TGTGCCAGCACTCGAACCGGGACAGTTATAGAGGAGCAGTACTTC	CASTRTGTVIEEQYF
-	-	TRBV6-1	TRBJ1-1	TGTGCCAGCAGGGCGGGGAACACTGAAGCTTTCTTT	CASRAGNTEAFF
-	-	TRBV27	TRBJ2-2	TGTGCCAGCAGTTTTGGGGGGATCGCCGGGGAGCTGTTTTTT	CASSFGGIAGELFF
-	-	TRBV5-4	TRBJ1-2	TGTGCCAGCAGCTTGGACAGGAACTATGGCTACACCTTC	CASSLDRNYGYTF
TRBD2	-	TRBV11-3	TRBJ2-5	TGTGCCAGCAGCTTCGGGGGGGAAGAGACCCAGTACTTC	CASSFGGEETQYF
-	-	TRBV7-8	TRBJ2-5	TGTGCCAGCAGCTTAGGAGGTAGCAAGACCCAGTACTTC	CASSLGGSKTQYF